This T cell receptor (beta chain) was sequenced for a study of CD8+ T cells in alopecia areata. TCR sequencing used cDNA made by reverse transcription of extracted RNA. Method: immunoSEQ multiplex PCR; TCRdb's copy keeps in-frame clones and lacks some. The data contain approximately 220,000 clones, roughly two fifths of them singletons. On this clone: Antigen: not known.

The treatment was: oral pan-JAK inhibitor, 5-10 mg twice daily. From alopecia areata patients, lesional scalp punch biopsies and peripheral blood were collected. Points from the study as a whole: Among the cells sequenced in scalp samples are also the resident alphabeta T cells of normal skin. Only one nonresponder was present, which leaves the link between baseline CD8+ expansion and response uncertain.

CDR3 length equals 15 residues. V shed 2 bases and J shed 2 bases, with 13 bases lying between them. The germline V gene has CDR1 SGHRS and CDR2 YFSETQ. The TCR originated in a human donor with alopecia areata. This chain links TRBV5-1 with TRBJ1-2; D unclear. Sequences were derived from CD4+ T cells sorted from blood, sampled at roughly week 30, from a patient treated with tofacitinib. The CDR3 here is CASSFLPDGNYGYTF. CDR3 nucleotide sequence: TGCGCCAGCAGCTTCTTGCCGGACGGGAACTATGGCTACACCTTC.